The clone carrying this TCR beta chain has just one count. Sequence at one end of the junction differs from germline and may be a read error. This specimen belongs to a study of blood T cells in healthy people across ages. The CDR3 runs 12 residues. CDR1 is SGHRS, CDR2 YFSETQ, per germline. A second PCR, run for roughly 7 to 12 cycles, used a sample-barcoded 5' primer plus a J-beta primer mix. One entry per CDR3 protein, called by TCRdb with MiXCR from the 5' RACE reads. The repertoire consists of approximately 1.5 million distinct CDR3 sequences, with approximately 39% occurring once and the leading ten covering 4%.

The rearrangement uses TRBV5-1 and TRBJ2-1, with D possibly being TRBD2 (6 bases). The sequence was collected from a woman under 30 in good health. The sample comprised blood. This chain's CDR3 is CAPGSSYNGQFF. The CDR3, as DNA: TGCGCCCCCGGGAGTTCCTACAATGGGCAGTTCTTC.